This T cell receptor beta chain was sequenced in a study of a mutant IDH1 vaccine in newly diagnosed glioma. Whole-study context: Patients, over weeks 1, 3, 5, 7, 11, 15, 19 and 23, received a total of eight vaccinations.

Worth noting for this clone: Antigen unknown.

TCRdb keeps only in-frame clones here, not all; method: immunoSEQ multiplex PCR. The table includes some 51,000 clones, around 78% detected once. Time point given: week 5, during vaccination. Topical imiquimod was applied with each vaccine dose, which held 300 ug of mutant IDH1 20-mer peptide. This material consisted of PBMCs, taken from a glioma patient whose treatment included an IDH1 peptide vaccine. The origin of this receptor is a woman aged 40-49 years with glioma.

In DNA, the CDR3 is TGTGCCTGGAGTGTAGGAGGGCGGGAGACCCAGTACTTC. This sequence encodes CAWSVGGRETQYF. The V and J genes are TRBV30 and TRBJ2-5; tentatively, D is TRBD2 (6 bases). V gave up 0 bases and J gave up 5 bases, with 10 bases separating them. The CDR3 is 13 amino acids. The V gene's germline CDR1 is GTSNPN and CDR2 SVGIG (reference sequence).